What follows describes a single TCR beta chain. What it binds is unknown. This clone may be a read error of a much larger clone one base away. As the CDR3 is not closed by the conserved phenylalanine or tryptophan, this likely results from a read error. The entry originates in a study of identical twins. Overall study results and limits: Insertions were reduced in abundant cord blood beta clonotypes but not in memory repertoires. Analyses based on zero insertions could be partly confounded by invariant MAIT and iNKT cells.

TCRdb analysed the 5' RACE reads with MiXCR anew, one entry per CDR3 protein. The table records 450,000 or so distinct CDR3 sequences, under 20% of them present only once. The clonotype originates from a man aged 50 to 60 in good health. Input material: naive T cells sorted from blood.

The CDR3 protein is CASSQARYNSPLHL. The CDR3 DNA follows: TGCGCCAGCAGCCAAGCACGGTATAATTCACCCCTCCACCTT. The chain uses TRBV4-3 and TRBJ1-6, with no clear D. Deletions cut 1 base from V and 4 bases from J, with 5 bases between. The CDR3 is made up of 14 amino acids. Germline V gives CDR1 LGHNA, CDR2 YSLEER.